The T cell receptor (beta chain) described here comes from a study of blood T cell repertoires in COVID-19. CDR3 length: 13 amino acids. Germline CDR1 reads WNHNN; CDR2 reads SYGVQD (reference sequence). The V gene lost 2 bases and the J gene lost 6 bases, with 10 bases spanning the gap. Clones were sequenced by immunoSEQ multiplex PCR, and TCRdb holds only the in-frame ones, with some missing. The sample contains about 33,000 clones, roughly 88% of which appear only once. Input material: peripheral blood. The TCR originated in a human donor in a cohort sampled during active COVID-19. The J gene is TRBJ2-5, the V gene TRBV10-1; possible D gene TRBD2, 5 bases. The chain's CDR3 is CASSEASWKTQYF. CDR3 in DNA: TGCGCCAGCAGTGAGGCTAGCTGGAAGACCCAGTACTTC.